The rows below give T cell receptor beta chains drawn from one sample of a study of graft-versus-host responses after intestinal transplantation. Sequenced by immunoSEQ multiplex PCR; TCRdb stores in-frame clones only, minus some. The data hold about 25,000 clones, with 85% to 95% observed a single time. The input for sequencing was PBMCs, taken 18 days after transplant. The receptor set was obtained from a human patient who received an intestinal transplant, so some T cells may come from the graft donor. Both conserved end residues are trimmed from each CDR3. The order of the fields is J gene, V gene, CDR3 protein.

J gene: TRBJ2-1; V gene: TRBV5-4; CDR3 protein: ASSLWGGLEEQF
J gene: TRBJ2-7; V gene: TRBV27; CDR3 protein: ASSLRGAYEQY
J gene: TRBJ2-3; V gene: TRBV19; CDR3 protein: ASSRIAGGSTDTQY
J gene: TRBJ2-7; V gene: TRBV29-1; CDR3 protein: SGIANYEQY
J gene: TRBJ1-2; V gene: TRBV7-9; CDR3 protein: ASSLAGVLNYGYT
J gene: TRBJ1-4; V gene: TRBV19; CDR3 protein: ASMTIGSNEKLF
J gene: TRBJ1-2; V gene: TRBV19; CDR3 protein: ASSMETTYGYT
J gene: TRBJ1-1; V gene: TRBV5-5; CDR3 protein: ASSLLVFGAF
J gene: TRBJ1-2; V gene: TRBV30; CDR3 protein: AWSRAYGYT
J gene: TRBJ2-7; V gene: TRBV4-1; CDR3 protein: ASSQGWATGPLSYEQY
J gene: TRBJ2-6; V gene: TRBV9; CDR3 protein: ASSVIGNSGANVLT
J gene: TRBJ2-1; V gene: TRBV10-1; CDR3 protein: ASSPGQYNEQF
J gene: TRBJ2-7; V gene: TRBV7-9; CDR3 protein: ASSLSAGPWDEQY
J gene: TRBJ1-6; V gene: TRBV5-6; CDR3 protein: ASSLGVVNSPLH
J gene: TRBJ1-1; V gene: TRBV11-2; CDR3 protein: ASSLMGEAF
J gene: TRBJ1-1; V gene: TRBV5-1; CDR3 protein: ASSLTQGTEAF
J gene: TRBJ2-5; V gene: TRBV6-1; CDR3 protein: ASSARTGTGGRETQY
J gene: TRBJ2-4; V gene: TRBV6-1; CDR3 protein: ASSEMRSKNIQY
J gene: TRBJ2-7; V gene: TRBV10-3; CDR3 protein: AISESLRTPYEQY
J gene: TRBJ2-7; V gene: TRBV5-1; CDR3 protein: ASSKGDRSYEQY
J gene: TRBJ1-1; V gene: TRBV5-1; CDR3 protein: ASSLGRTEAF
J gene: TRBJ2-4; V gene: TRBV27; CDR3 protein: ASSSTGLNIQY
J gene: TRBJ1-5; V gene: TRBV21-1; CDR3 protein: ASGPSGSRPRNQPQH
J gene: TRBJ1-2; V gene: TRBV2; CDR3 protein: ASRGDGIYGYT
J gene: TRBJ1-2; V gene: TRBV2; CDR3 protein: ASSGGGSSGYGYT
J gene: TRBJ1-3; V gene: TRBV11-2; CDR3 protein: ASSAGPRGQTGNTIY
J gene: TRBJ1-2; V gene: TRBV4-2; CDR3 protein: ASSRGRGDYGYT
J gene: TRBJ1-1; V gene: TRBV5-1; CDR3 protein: ASSSVPDGYTEAF
J gene: TRBJ2-5; V gene: TRBV25-1; CDR3 protein: ASSDLQAAGSQETQY